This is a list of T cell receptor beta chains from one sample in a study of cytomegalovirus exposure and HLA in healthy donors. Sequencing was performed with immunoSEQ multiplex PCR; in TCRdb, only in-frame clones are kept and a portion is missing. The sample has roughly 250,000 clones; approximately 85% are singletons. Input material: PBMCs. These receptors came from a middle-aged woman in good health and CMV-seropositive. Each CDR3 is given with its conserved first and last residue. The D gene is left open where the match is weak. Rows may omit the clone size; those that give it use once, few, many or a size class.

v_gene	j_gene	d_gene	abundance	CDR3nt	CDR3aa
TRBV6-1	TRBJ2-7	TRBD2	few	TGTGCCAGCAGTGACGCCAGCGGGATGGACGAGCAGTACTTC	CASSDASGMDEQYF
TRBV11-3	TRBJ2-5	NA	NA	TGTGCCAGCAGCTTAGATCGGGAGACCCAGTACTTC	CASSLDRETQYF
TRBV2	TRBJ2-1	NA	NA	TGTGCCAGCAGTGCAACTTATAGCGGCTCCTACAATGAGCAGTTCTTC	CASSATYSGSYNEQFF
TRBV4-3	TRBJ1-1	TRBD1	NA	TGCGCCAGCAGCCAAGACTGGGGACAGGGATGGGGGACTGAAGCTTTCTTT	CASSQDWGQGWGTEAFF
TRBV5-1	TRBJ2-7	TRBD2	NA	TGCGCCAGCAGCCCCCTTCTAGCGGGAGGGGAAGAGCAGTACTTC	CASSPLLAGGEEQYF
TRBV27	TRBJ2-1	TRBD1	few	TGTGCCAGCAGTTACCAGGGGGAATACAATGAGCAGTTCTTC	CASSYQGEYNEQFF
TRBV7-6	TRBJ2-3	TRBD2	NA	TGTGCCAGCAGCTTAGACAGGCGGGAGCGCACAGATACGCAGTATTTT	CASSLDRRERTDTQYF
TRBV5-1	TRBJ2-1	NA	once	TGCGCCAGCAGCTTGGGACTAGTGGAGCAGTTCTTC	CASSLGLVEQFF
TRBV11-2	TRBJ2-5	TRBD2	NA	TGTGCCAGCAGCCCACTAGTAGCGGGAGGGCCTCTGAAAGAGACCCAGTACTTC	CASSPLVAGGPLKETQYF
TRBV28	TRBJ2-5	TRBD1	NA	TGTGCCAGCAGTTTATTAGCAGGGGGACAAGAGACCCAGTACTTC	CASSLLAGGQETQYF
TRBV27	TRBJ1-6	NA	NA	TGTGCCAGCAGTTCCCGGGAACTCTATAATTCACCCCTCCACTTT	CASSSRELYNSPLHF
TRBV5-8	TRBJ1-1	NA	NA	TGTGCCAGCAGCTTTATGCCGCGAGAATGGAACACTGAAGCTTTCTTT	CASSFMPREWNTEAFF
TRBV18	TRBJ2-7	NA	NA	TGTGCCAGCTCACCGTTCAGATGGTACGAGCAGTACTTC	CASSPFRWYEQYF
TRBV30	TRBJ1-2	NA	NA	TGTGCCTGGAGTGGGAGGGTATCTGGCTACACCTTC	CAWSGRVSGYTF
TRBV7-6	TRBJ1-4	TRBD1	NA	TGTGCCAGCAGCTTAGCGTGGAAACAGGGGCCAACTAATGAAAAACTGTTTTTT	CASSLAWKQGPTNEKLFF
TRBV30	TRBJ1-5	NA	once	TGTGCCTGGAGTGCCAGGGACAATCAGCCCCAGCATTTT	CAWSARDNQPQHF
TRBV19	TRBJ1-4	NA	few	TGTGCCAGTACGCACAGGTCGAATGAAAAACTGTTTTTT	CASTHRSNEKLFF
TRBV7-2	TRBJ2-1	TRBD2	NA	TGTGCCAGCAGCTTAACGTGGATAGCGGGAGGGCAGGGGAATGAGCAGTTCTTC	CASSLTWIAGGQGNEQFF
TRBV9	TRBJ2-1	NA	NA	TGTGCCAGCAGCGTAGGAGGGGGAGGGTACAATGAGCAGTTCTTC	CASSVGGGGYNEQFF
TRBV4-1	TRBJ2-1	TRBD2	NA	TGCGCCAGCAGCCAAGAGGGGGCTAGCGGGAGGTCTGGAAGTAACAATGAGCAGTTCTTC	CASSQEGASGRSGSNNEQFF
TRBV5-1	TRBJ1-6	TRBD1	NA	TGCGCCAGCAGCTTGGACTACCGGGACAGGGGGCATTCACCCCTCCACTTT	CASSLDYRDRGHSPLHF
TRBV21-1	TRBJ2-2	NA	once	TGTGCCAGCACCAATGGGACAGGGGGCCTTCTGAACACCGGGGAGCTGTTTTTT	CASTNGTGGLLNTGELFF
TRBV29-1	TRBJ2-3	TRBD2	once	TGCAGCTTTTTAGCGGGATTGTTGGGAGATACGCAGTATTTT	CSFLAGLLGDTQYF
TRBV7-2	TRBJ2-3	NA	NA	TGTGCCAGCAGCACTCCGACTACATTCACAGATACGCAGTATTTT	CASSTPTTFTDTQYF
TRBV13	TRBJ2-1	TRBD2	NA	TGTGCCAGCAGCTTAAGGGGCGGGGGAAACAATGAGCAGTTCTTC	CASSLRGGGNNEQFF
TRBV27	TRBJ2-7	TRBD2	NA	TGTGCCAGCAGTTTTGGGACTATTCCCTACGAGCAGTACTTC	CASSFGTIPYEQYF
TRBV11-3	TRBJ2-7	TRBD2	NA	TGTGCCAGCAGCGCCCCCGGGACTAGCGGGACATACGAGCAGTACTTC	CASSAPGTSGTYEQYF